This TCR beta chain derives from a study of cytomegalovirus exposure and HLA in healthy donors. Findings and limits, study-wide: The study recorded over 150 TCR beta chains that were cytomegalovirus-associated. It was likely that a cluster of highly shared sequence variants was a sequencing artifact. Segments of the TCR beta V type were, in most cases, productive about 87% or about 30% of the time in an earlier analysis.

Use of 60 Vbeta and 13 Jbeta primers characterized the PCR. TCRdb's copy holds only in-frame clones and misses some; the assay was immunoSEQ multiplex PCR. The sample's table shows approximately 120,000 clones. As regards this clone: Its specificity is unknown.

Material: PBMCs. The receptor was isolated from a middle-aged man in good health and CMV-seronegative.

In DNA, the CDR3 is TGCGCCAGCACCAATCTAGCGGGAGACACCGGGGAGCTGTTTTTT. Residues: CASTNLAGDTGELFF. The chain links TRBV5-1 to TRBJ2-2; 10 nucleotides agree with TRBD2. The V segment lost 6 bases and the J segment 3 bases; nucleotides outside the gene matches: 5. In germline, CDR1 is SGHRS, CDR2 YFSETQ. CDR3 length: 15 residues.